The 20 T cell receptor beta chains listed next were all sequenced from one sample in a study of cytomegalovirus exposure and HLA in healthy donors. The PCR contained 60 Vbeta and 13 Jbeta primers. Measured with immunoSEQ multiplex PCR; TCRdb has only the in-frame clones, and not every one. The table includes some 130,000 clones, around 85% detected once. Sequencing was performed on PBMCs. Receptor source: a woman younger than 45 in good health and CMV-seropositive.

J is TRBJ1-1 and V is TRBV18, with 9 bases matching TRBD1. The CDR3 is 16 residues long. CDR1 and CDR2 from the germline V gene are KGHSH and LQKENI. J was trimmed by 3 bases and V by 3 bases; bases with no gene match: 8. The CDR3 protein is CASSPFPQGADTEAFF. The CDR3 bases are TGTGCCAGCTCACCCTTCCCACAGGGGGCTGACACTGAAGCTTTCTTT. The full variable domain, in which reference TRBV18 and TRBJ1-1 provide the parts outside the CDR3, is NAGVMQNPRHLVRRRGQEARLRCSPMKGHSHVYWYRQLPEEGLKFMVYLQKENIIDESGMPKERFSAEFPKEGPSILRIQQVVRGDSAAYFCASSPFPQGADTEAFFGQGTRLTVV.

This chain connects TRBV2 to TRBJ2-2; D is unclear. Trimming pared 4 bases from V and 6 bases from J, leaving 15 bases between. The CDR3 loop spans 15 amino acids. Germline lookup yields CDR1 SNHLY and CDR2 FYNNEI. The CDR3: CASSGQLLKPGELFF. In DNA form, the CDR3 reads TGTGCCAGCAGTGGCCAACTTTTAAAACCCGGGGAGCTGTTTTTT.

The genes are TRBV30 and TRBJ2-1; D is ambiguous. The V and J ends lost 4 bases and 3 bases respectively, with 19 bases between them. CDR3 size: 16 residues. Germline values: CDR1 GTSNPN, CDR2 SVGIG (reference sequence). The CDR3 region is CAWTRSRSSFYNEQFF. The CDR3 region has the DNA TGTGCCTGGACACGAAGCCGATCATCCTTCTACAATGAGCAGTTCTTC.

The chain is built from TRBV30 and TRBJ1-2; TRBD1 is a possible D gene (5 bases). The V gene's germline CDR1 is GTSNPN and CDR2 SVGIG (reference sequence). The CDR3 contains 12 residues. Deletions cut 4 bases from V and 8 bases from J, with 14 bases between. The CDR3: CAWTQGVGGYTF. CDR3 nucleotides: TGTGCCTGGACTCAAGGGGTAGGAGGCTACACCTTC.

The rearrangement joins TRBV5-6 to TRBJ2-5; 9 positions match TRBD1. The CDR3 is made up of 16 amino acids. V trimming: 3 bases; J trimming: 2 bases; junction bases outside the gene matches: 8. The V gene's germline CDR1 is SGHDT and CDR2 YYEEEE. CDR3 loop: CASSSYGTGIQETQYF. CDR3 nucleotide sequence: TGTGCCAGCAGCTCGTACGGGACAGGGATACAAGAGACCCAGTACTTC.

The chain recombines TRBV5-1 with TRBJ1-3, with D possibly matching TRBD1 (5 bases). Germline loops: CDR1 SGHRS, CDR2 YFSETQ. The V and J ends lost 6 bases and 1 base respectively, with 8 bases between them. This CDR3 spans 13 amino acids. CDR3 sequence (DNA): TGCGCCAGCACACAGGCGTCTGGAAACACCATATATTTT. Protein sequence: CASTQASGNTIYF. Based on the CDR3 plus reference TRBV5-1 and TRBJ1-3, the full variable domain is KAGVTQTPRYLIKTRGQQVTLSCSPISGHRSVSWYQQTPGQGLQFLFEYFSETQRNKGNFPGRFSGRQFSNSRSEMNVSTLELGDSALYLCASTQASGNTIYFGEGSWLTVV.

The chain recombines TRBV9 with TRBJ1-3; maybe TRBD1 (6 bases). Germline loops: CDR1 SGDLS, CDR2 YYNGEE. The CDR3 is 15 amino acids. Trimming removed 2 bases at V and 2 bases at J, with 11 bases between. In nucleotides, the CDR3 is TGTGCCAGCAGCGTCCAGGGGATGACTGGAAACACCATATATTTT. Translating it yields CASSVQGMTGNTIYF.

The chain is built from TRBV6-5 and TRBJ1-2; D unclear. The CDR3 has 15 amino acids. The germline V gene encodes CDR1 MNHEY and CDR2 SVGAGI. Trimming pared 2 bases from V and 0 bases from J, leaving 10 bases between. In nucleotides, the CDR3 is TGTGCCAGCAGTTACGGCGGAGTAGCTAACTATGGCTACACCTTC. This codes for CASSYGGVANYGYTF.

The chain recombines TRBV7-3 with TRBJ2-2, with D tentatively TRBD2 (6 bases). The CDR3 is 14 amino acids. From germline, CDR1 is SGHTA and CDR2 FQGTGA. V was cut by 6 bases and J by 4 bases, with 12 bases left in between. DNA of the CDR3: TGTGCCAGCAGGGCCGGGCGGGGCACCGGGGAGCTGTTTTTT. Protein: CASRAGRGTGELFF.

The CDR3 region has the DNA TGTGCCAGCAGTCCGGGACTAGCGGGGGTGGGAGAGACCCAGTACTTC. The encoded protein is CASSPGLAGVGETQYF. This chain links TRBV7-3 with TRBJ2-5, with 14 bases that match TRBD2. After removal of 6 bases from V and 4 bases from J, the junction contained 7 bases not matched to a gene. Germline CDR1 is SGHTA and CDR2 is FQGTGA. This CDR3 comprises 16 residues.

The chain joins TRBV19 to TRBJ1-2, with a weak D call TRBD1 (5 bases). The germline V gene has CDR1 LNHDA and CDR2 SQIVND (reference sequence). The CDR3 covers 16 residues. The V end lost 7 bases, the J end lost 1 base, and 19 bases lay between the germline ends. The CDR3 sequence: CASTIGAAPFNYGYTF. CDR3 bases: TGTGCCAGTACCATTGGGGCAGCTCCCTTTAACTATGGCTACACCTTC.

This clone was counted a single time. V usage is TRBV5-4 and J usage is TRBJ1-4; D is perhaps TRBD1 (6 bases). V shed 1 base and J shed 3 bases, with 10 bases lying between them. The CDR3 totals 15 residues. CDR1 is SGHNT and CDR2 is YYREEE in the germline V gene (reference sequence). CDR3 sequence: CASSLLPGANEKLFF. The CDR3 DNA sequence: TGTGCCAGCAGCTTGCTCCCAGGGGCTAATGAAAAACTGTTTTTT.

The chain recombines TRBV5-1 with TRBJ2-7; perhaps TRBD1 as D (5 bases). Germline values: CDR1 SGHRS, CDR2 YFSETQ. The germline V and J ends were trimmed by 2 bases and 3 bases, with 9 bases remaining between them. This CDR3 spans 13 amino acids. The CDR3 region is CASSLRQGYEQYF. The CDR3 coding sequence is TGCGCCAGCAGCTTAAGGCAGGGCTACGAGCAGTACTTC.

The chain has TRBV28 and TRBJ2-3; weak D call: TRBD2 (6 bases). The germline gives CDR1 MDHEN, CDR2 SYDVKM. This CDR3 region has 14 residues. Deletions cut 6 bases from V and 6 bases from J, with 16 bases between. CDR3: CASRWDLSRDTQYF. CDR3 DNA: TGTGCCAGCAGGTGGGACTTGTCGAGGGATACGCAGTATTTT.

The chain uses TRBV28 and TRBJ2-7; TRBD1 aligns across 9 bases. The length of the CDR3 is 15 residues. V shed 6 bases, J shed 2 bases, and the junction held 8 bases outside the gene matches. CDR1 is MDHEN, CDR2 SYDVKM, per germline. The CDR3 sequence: CASSPRGQGPYEQYF. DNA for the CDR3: TGTGCCAGCAGCCCCCGGGGACAGGGTCCCTACGAGCAGTACTTC. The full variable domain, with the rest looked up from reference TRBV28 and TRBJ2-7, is DVKVTQSSRYLVKRTGEKVFLECVQDMDHENMFWYRQDPGLGLRLIYFSYDVKMKEKGDIPEGYSVSREKKERFSLILESASTNQTSMYLCASSPRGQGPYEQYFGPGTRLTVT.

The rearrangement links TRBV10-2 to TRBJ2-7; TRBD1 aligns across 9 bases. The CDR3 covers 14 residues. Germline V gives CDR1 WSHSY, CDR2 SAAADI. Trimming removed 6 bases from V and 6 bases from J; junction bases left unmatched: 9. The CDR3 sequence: CASRLQGAPGEQYF. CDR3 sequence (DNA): TGCGCCAGCAGGCTACAGGGGGCCCCAGGCGAGCAGTACTTC.

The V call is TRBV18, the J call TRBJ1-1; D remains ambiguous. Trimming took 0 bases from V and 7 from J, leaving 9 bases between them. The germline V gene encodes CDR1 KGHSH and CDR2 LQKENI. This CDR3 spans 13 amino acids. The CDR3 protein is CASSPPSYSEAFF. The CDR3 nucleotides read TGTGCCAGCTCACCACCGTCTTACAGTGAAGCTTTCTTT.

Here the CDR3 reads CAIRRVGSYNEQFF. For the CDR3, the DNA is TGTGCCATCAGGAGGGTGGGGTCCTACAATGAGCAGTTCTTC. This chain joins TRBV10-3 and TRBJ2-1; possible D gene TRBD2, 5 bases. The CDR3 is 14 amino acids. The V end was cut by 6 bases, the J end by 1 base, with 10 bases between. Germline values: CDR1 ENHRY, CDR2 SYGVKD.

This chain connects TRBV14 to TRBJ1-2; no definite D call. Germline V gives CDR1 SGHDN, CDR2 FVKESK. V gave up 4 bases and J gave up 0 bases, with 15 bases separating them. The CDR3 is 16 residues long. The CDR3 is CASSPTDGLPNYGYTF. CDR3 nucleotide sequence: TGTGCCAGCAGCCCTACAGACGGCTTGCCTAACTATGGCTACACCTTC.

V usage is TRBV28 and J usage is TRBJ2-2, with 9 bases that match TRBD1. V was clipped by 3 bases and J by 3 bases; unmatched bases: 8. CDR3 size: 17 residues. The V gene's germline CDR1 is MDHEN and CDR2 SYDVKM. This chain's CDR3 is CASSLGVGQGDTGELFF. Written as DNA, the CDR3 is TGTGCCAGCAGTTTGGGAGTGGGACAGGGAGACACCGGGGAGCTGTTTTTT.